Presented here are 17 T cell receptor beta chains from one specimen sequenced in a study of human T cells and chemical hapten exposure. TCRdb independently ran MiXCR on the RACE reads; one entry per CDR3 protein. The sample yields about 97,000 distinct CDR3 sequences, 27% seen once. Documented time point: patch test 3, about 24 weeks after DPC sensitization. Regarding treatment: therapeutic diphenylcyclopropenone sensitization with weekly scalp DPC. The source was whole blood, collected in connection with sensitization to the hapten diphenylcyclopropenone (DPC). These receptors came from a man between 35 and 55 years old with alopecia areata. Some clones in this sample may be carry-over from other donors' samples.

The chain uses TRBV11-3 and TRBJ2-1; 8 bases are a match to TRBD1. The CDR3 runs to 15 residues. CDR1 SGHNT and CDR2 YENEEA come from the germline V gene. V was pared by 1 base and J by 4 bases, with 3 bases of the junction left unmatched. CDR3 sequence (DNA): TGTGCCAGCAGCTTAGGGGGACAGGATTACAATGAGCAGTTCTTC. It codes for CASSLGGQDYNEQFF.

The sample holds many counts of this clonotype. The J gene is TRBJ2-7, the V gene TRBV6-5, with 7 bases matching TRBD1. This CDR3 region has 12 residues. J lost 2 bases, V lost 7 bases, and 2 bases had no gene match. CDR1 and CDR2 from the germline V gene are MNHEY and SVGAGI. The CDR3 DNA is TGTGCCAGCAAGGGACAGACCTACGAGCAGTACTTC. Protein: CASKGQTYEQYF.

V usage is TRBV3-1 and J usage is TRBJ2-5; 14 bases align to TRBD2. The J segment lost 6 bases and the V segment lost 4 bases, leaving 13 bases of the junction unmatched. Germline CDR1 LGHDT, CDR2 YNNKEL (reference sequence). The CDR3 runs 18 residues. This chain's CDR3 is CASSLHAAGTSGSQTQYF. The CDR3 DNA sequence: TGTGCCAGCAGCCTACATGCCGCCGGGACTAGCGGGAGTCAGACCCAGTACTTC.

The chain employs TRBV24-1 and TRBJ2-3; D is uncertain. The CDR3 sequence is 13 residues long. The V gene lost 5 bases and the J gene lost 2 bases, with 7 bases spanning the gap. Germline CDR1 is KGHDR and CDR2 is SFDVKD. The CDR3 reads CATSGAATDTQYF. The CDR3 coding sequence is TGTGCCACCAGTGGCGCGGCCACAGATACGCAGTATTTT.

The chain employs TRBV7-9 and TRBJ2-1; TRBD2 matches at 8 bases. J was trimmed by 8 bases and V by 5 bases; bases with no gene match: 11. This CDR3 spans 15 amino acids. Germline V gives CDR1 SEHNR, CDR2 FQNEAQ (reference sequence). The CDR3 protein is CASSVSGDPSDEQFF. The CDR3 coding sequence is TGTGCCAGCAGCGTTAGCGGGGATCCCAGCGATGAGCAGTTCTTC.

J is TRBJ1-1 and V is TRBV5-1; D gene uncertain. Between the trimmed V and J ends, which lost 7 bases and 1 base, there was a span of 17 bases. This CDR3 contains 15 residues. Germline V CDR1 and CDR2: SGHRS, YFSETQ. The CDR3 nucleotides read TGCGCCAGCCGCGCAAGGGCGGAGAGGAACACTGAAGCTTTCTTT. As protein: CASRARAERNTEAFF.

The chain combines TRBV5-4 with TRBJ2-1, with D perhaps matching TRBD1 (6 bases). CDR3 length: 14 residues. Trimming left V 6 bases short and J 4 bases short, with 14 bases between. Looked up from germline, CDR1 is SGHNT and CDR2 is YYREEE (reference sequence). CDR3 protein: CASTSGRGYNEQFF. CDR3 in DNA: TGTGCCAGCACCTCGGGAAGGGGGTACAATGAGCAGTTCTTC.

This clonotype was counted only a few times. The gene calls are TRBV18 and TRBJ1-4; D gene unclear. The germline CDR1 and CDR2 sequences are KGHSH and LQKENI. CDR3 length equals 15 residues. Trimming stripped 1 base from V and 5 bases from J, with 11 bases between. The CDR3 bases are TGTGCCAGCTCACCACAGAACGGTCGGAATGAAAAACTGTTTTTT. Translation: CASSPQNGRNEKLFF.

This clonotype was counted between two and nine times. The V call is TRBV7-9, the J call TRBJ1-1; 10 nucleotides line up with TRBD1. The CDR3 spans 12 residues. Germline values: CDR1 SEHNR, CDR2 FQNEAQ (reference sequence). V lost 6 bases, J lost 10 bases, and 5 bases stayed unmatched. CDR3 region: CASRGQGSRAFF. CDR3 bases: TGTGCCAGCAGGGGACAGGGGAGTAGAGCTTTCTTT.

The chain couples TRBV9 to TRBJ2-1; D uncertain. The germline V gene has CDR1 SGDLS and CDR2 YYNGEE. Between the trimmed V and J ends, which lost 4 bases and 7 bases, there was a span of 12 bases. The length of the CDR3 is 13 residues. The CDR3 bases are TGTGCCAGCAGCCCCTCCGAGATAAATGAGCAGTTCTTC. It translates to CASSPSEINEQFF.

This clonotype was counted a few times. The rearrangement joins TRBV7-2 to TRBJ2-5; unclear D gene. This CDR3 contains 12 residues. The germline V and J ends were trimmed by 3 bases and 6 bases, with 8 bases remaining between them. Per the germline V gene, CDR1 is SGHTA and CDR2 is FQGNSA. DNA for the CDR3: TGTGCCAGCAGCTTGGGGTTGAAGACCCAGTACTTC. Translated: CASSLGLKTQYF.

The chain is built from TRBV11-2 and TRBJ2-4; D is unclear. Germline assignment: CDR1 SGHAT and CDR2 FQNNGV. The CDR3 runs 16 residues. The V gene lost 4 bases and the J gene lost 0 bases, with 13 bases spanning the gap. CDR3 nucleotide sequence: TGTGCCAGCAGCTCGGTTGATCGGTTAGCCAAAAACATTCAGTACTTC. Translation gives CASSSVDRLAKNIQYF.

V gene TRBV5-6 combines with J gene TRBJ2-3; D possibly corresponds to TRBD2 (5 bases). The V gene's germline CDR1 is SGHDT and CDR2 YYEEEE. V was cut by 2 bases and J by 0 bases, with 10 bases left in between. The CDR3 spans 15 residues. The DNA for the CDR3 is TGTGCCAGCAGCTTCAGAGCGGTTAGCACAGATACGCAGTATTTT. Translation: CASSFRAVSTDTQYF.

This chain links TRBV6-1 with TRBJ2-1; D is possibly TRBD2 (7 bases). The V gene lost 7 bases and the J gene lost 0 bases, with 13 bases spanning the gap. Germline loops: CDR1 MNHNS, CDR2 SASEGT. The CDR3 runs to 15 residues. CDR3 sequence (DNA): TGTGCCAGCAATGGGGGCGGGAGCTCCTACAATGAGCAGTTCTTC. Residues: CASNGGGSSYNEQFF.

This clonotype was found a few times. The chain links TRBV6-6 to TRBJ2-6; D is unresolved. Trimming left V 6 bases short and J 0 bases short, with 3 bases between. This CDR3 comprises 13 residues. Germline loops: CDR1 MNHNY, CDR2 SVGAGI (reference sequence). CDR3 sequence reads: CASRSSGANVLTF. The CDR3 coding sequence is TGTGCCAGCAGGAGCTCTGGGGCCAACGTCCTGACTTTC.

This clonotype was counted between two and nine times. This chain's CDR3 is CASSLVPPTDTQYF. CDR3 in DNA: TGTGCCAGCAGTCTCGTCCCCCCAACAGATACGCAGTATTTT. This chain connects TRBV27 to TRBJ2-3, with D unresolved. Germline-derived CDR1 and CDR2 are MNHEY and SMNVEV (reference sequence). Trimming left V 5 bases short and J 3 bases short, with 12 bases between. The CDR3 extends over 14 amino acids.

V usage is TRBV6-5 and J usage is TRBJ1-5; D is ambiguous. Germline V CDR1 and CDR2: MNHEY, SVGAGI. V lost 7 bases and J 0 bases, leaving 13 bases between the germline ends. The CDR3 runs to 15 residues. DNA of the CDR3: TGTGCCAGCAAAGTGGTACGATATAGCAATCAGCCCCAGCATTTT. It translates to CASKVVRYSNQPQHF.